Listed here is a single T cell receptor (beta chain). Profiled with immunoSEQ multiplex PCR; TCRdb holds only in-frame clones, not every one. This sample yields around 150,000 clones, of which 70% to 90% are seen a single time; roughly 3.4% belongs to the top ten. The data derive from a study of blood T cell repertoires in COVID-19. Across the study: The cDNA or gDNA used as material had been derived from T cells, B-cell-depleted T cells, or PBMCs.

The sequence came from a man in his 70s with acute or convalescent COVID-19. The specimen was peripheral blood.

The DNA for the CDR3 is TGTGCCAGCAGCCCGGGACAGAGTAATTCACCCCTCCACTTT. It codes for CASSPGQSNSPLHF. V and J are TRBV7-9 and TRBJ1-6, with 7 nucleotides matching TRBD1. The CDR3 consists of 14 residues. The germline CDR1 and CDR2 sequences are SEHNR and FQNEAQ (reference sequence). Unmatched junction bases numbered 4, after V lost 5 bases and J lost 6 bases.